Listed here are 2 T cell receptor beta chains from one sample, sequenced in a study of blood T cell repertoires in COVID-19. Repertoires were generated with immunoSEQ multiplex PCR, while TCRdb's copy carries only in-frame clones and drops some. The sample contains about 240,000 clones, around four fifths of which appear only once. The sample was PBMCs or T cells enriched from blood (not recorded which). The receptors originated from a woman in her 40s who had been exposed to COVID-19.

The V and J genes are TRBV4-2 and TRBJ1-2; 8 bases match TRBD1. Germline lookup yields CDR1 LGHNA and CDR2 YNFKEQ. This CDR3 region has 17 residues. The V and J ends lost 0 bases and 2 bases, in that order; junction bases with no gene match: 8. DNA of the CDR3: TGTGCCAGCAGCCAAGATCTTGGAGCAGGGGGCAACTATGGCTACACCTTC. This codes for CASSQDLGAGGNYGYTF.

The CDR3 is CAISDPDRDAFF. CDR3 in DNA: TGTGCCATCAGTGACCCGGACAGGGATGCTTTCTTT. The V call is TRBV10-3, the J call TRBJ1-1, with TRBD1 matching 8 bases. This CDR3 region has 12 residues. J was trimmed by 11 bases and V by 3 bases; bases with no gene match: 5. From germline, CDR1 is ENHRY and CDR2 SYGVKD.